These T cell receptor beta chains were read from a single sample in a study of Graves' ophthalmopathy and Graves' hyperthyroidism. TCRdb redid the calling of the multiplex PCR reads with MiXCR, one entry per CDR3 protein. The repertoire holds just over 600,000 distinct CDR3 sequences, about 24% seen once, with approximately 7.7% in the top ten. Specimen: peripheral blood. These receptors were obtained from a woman between 18 and 29 years old with stable Graves' hyperthyroidism. Some clones in this sample may be carry-over from other donors' samples. CDR3s include the opening cysteine and the closing phenylalanine or tryptophan. The D gene is left open where the match is weak. Size is stated for part of the rows, as once, few or many counts, or as a class when the clone is expanded.

j_gene: TRBJ2-7; v_gene: TRBV19; abundance: many; d_gene: NA; CDR3nt: TGTGCCAGTACTAATCCCCGGGGAGTCCCCTACGAGCAGTACTTC; CDR3aa: CASTNPRGVPYEQYF
j_gene: TRBJ2-7; v_gene: TRBV19; abundance: many; d_gene: NA; CDR3nt: TGTGCCAGTAGTGGACATCGGCGCAATAGCATCGAGCAGTACTTC; CDR3aa: CASSGHRRNSIEQYF
j_gene: TRBJ2-7; v_gene: TRBV30; abundance: NA; d_gene: NA; CDR3nt: TGTGCCTGGAGTCAAGACAGCCTTCGCGAGCAGTACTTC; CDR3aa: CAWSQDSLREQYF
j_gene: TRBJ2-2; v_gene: TRBV11-2; abundance: few; d_gene: NA; CDR3nt: TGTGCCAGCAGCTTAGTGGGCGCAAGCCACACCGGGGAGCTGTTTTTT; CDR3aa: CASSLVGASHTGELFF
j_gene: TRBJ1-1; v_gene: TRBV28; abundance: many; d_gene: TRBD1; CDR3nt: TGTGCCAGCAGTTTACTCCGGGACAGGTGTTTCTTT; CDR3aa: CASSLLRDRCFF
j_gene: TRBJ2-3; v_gene: TRBV19; abundance: NA; d_gene: NA; CDR3nt: TGTGCCAGTAGTATGGACGTTCGGGATACGCAGTATTTT; CDR3aa: CASSMDVRDTQYF
j_gene: TRBJ1-5; v_gene: TRBV11-1; abundance: few; d_gene: NA; CDR3nt: TGTGCCAGCAGCACCCGGTCCCTAGGGGGGAGCAATCAGCCCCAGCATTTT; CDR3aa: CASSTRSLGGSNQPQHF
j_gene: TRBJ2-5; v_gene: TRBV20-1; abundance: many; d_gene: NA; CDR3nt: TGCAGTGCTAGAGATGTTTGGGGGCGGCAAGAGACCCAGTACTTC; CDR3aa: CSARDVWGRQETQYF
j_gene: TRBJ2-2; v_gene: TRBV11-2; abundance: NA; d_gene: TRBD1; CDR3nt: TGTGCCAGCAGCTCCACGGGACAGGTAGCCACCGGGGAGCTGTTTTTT; CDR3aa: CASSSTGQVATGELFF
j_gene: TRBJ2-5; v_gene: TRBV6-5; abundance: many; d_gene: NA; CDR3nt: TGTGCCAGCAGTTACTCCGGGGGAATCCAAGAGACCCAGTACTTC; CDR3aa: CASSYSGGIQETQYF
j_gene: TRBJ1-2; v_gene: TRBV6-1; abundance: NA; d_gene: NA; CDR3nt: TGTGCCAGCAGTGGGTGGGCGACTTCGAATGGTTACACCTTC; CDR3aa: CASSGWATSNGYTF
j_gene: TRBJ1-2; v_gene: TRBV24-1; abundance: many; d_gene: NA; CDR3nt: TGTGCCACCTACAGGGCCGGCTATGGCTACACCTTC; CDR3aa: CATYRAGYGYTF
j_gene: TRBJ1-3; v_gene: TRBV15; abundance: many; d_gene: NA; CDR3nt: TGTGCCACCAGCCAAGAGCGGCTCTCTGGAAACACCATATATTTT; CDR3aa: CATSQERLSGNTIYF
j_gene: TRBJ2-3; v_gene: TRBV6-1; abundance: many; d_gene: NA; CDR3nt: TGTGCCAGCATAATTACATTAACACCCACAGATACGCAGTATTTT; CDR3aa: CASIITLTPTDTQYF
j_gene: TRBJ2-2; v_gene: TRBV5-1; abundance: NA; d_gene: TRBD1; CDR3nt: TGCGCCAGCAGCCCTACAGGGGGCGAAGACACCGGGGAGCTGTTTTTT; CDR3aa: CASSPTGGEDTGELFF
j_gene: TRBJ2-5; v_gene: TRBV2; abundance: NA; d_gene: TRBD2; CDR3nt: TGTGCCACGAAACCCCGGACTAGCGGGTTGGAGACCCAGTACTTC; CDR3aa: CATKPRTSGLETQYF
j_gene: TRBJ1-2; v_gene: TRBV12-3/TRBV12-4; abundance: many; d_gene: NA; CDR3nt: TGTGCCAGCAATACCGACGGACCTAACTATGGCTACACCTTC; CDR3aa: CASNTDGPNYGYTF
j_gene: TRBJ2-7; v_gene: TRBV30; abundance: many; d_gene: TRBD1; CDR3nt: TGTGCCTGGAGGGATCACAGGGGGCCCGAGCAGTACTTC; CDR3aa: CAWRDHRGPEQYF
j_gene: TRBJ2-7; v_gene: TRBV12-3/TRBV12-4; abundance: NA; d_gene: TRBD1; CDR3nt: TGTGCCAGCACCGACAGGGGGAACGACCACGAGCAGTACTTC; CDR3aa: CASTDRGNDHEQYF
j_gene: TRBJ1-6; v_gene: TRBV7-9; abundance: many; d_gene: TRBD1; CDR3nt: TGTGCCAGCAGCCGGGACAGCCTTTCACCCCTCCACTTT; CDR3aa: CASSRDSLSPLHF
j_gene: TRBJ1-5; v_gene: TRBV12-3/TRBV12-4; abundance: NA; d_gene: NA; CDR3nt: TGTGCCAGCAGTCCGGAGGGGGGCCATCAGCCCCAGCATTTT; CDR3aa: CASSPEGGHQPQHF
j_gene: TRBJ1-2; v_gene: TRBV30; abundance: many; d_gene: NA; CDR3nt: TGTGCCTGGAGTTACGGGTTGGACTATGGCTACACCTTC; CDR3aa: CAWSYGLDYGYTF
j_gene: TRBJ2-2; v_gene: TRBV7-9; abundance: NA; d_gene: TRBD2; CDR3nt: TGTGCCAGCAGCTGGGGACTAGCGGGCGGGGAGCTGTTTTTT; CDR3aa: CASSWGLAGGELFF
j_gene: TRBJ1-1; v_gene: TRBV28; abundance: many; d_gene: NA; CDR3nt: TGTGCCAGCAGTTTGCCGGGACAAGGGAACACTGAAGCTTTCTTT; CDR3aa: CASSLPGQGNTEAFF
j_gene: TRBJ2-5; v_gene: TRBV2; abundance: many; d_gene: TRBD1; CDR3nt: TGTGCCAGCAGGAACAAGACAGGGGTAAGAGAGACCCAGTACTTC; CDR3aa: CASRNKTGVRETQYF
j_gene: TRBJ2-5; v_gene: TRBV24-1; abundance: NA; d_gene: TRBD2; CDR3nt: TGTGCCACCAGTGTTGCGATGGCGGGAGAAGGAGAGACCCAGTACTTC; CDR3aa: CATSVAMAGEGETQYF
j_gene: TRBJ1-1; v_gene: TRBV12-3/TRBV12-4; abundance: NA; d_gene: TRBD1; CDR3nt: TGTGCCAGCAGGCTGGACAGGTCCCGCCCTGAAGCTTTCTTT; CDR3aa: CASRLDRSRPEAFF
j_gene: TRBJ1-6; v_gene: TRBV5-5; abundance: many; d_gene: NA; CDR3nt: TGTGCCAGCAGAATGAACCGGGGGGATGACAATTCACCCCTCCACTTT; CDR3aa: CASRMNRGDDNSPLHF
j_gene: TRBJ1-5; v_gene: TRBV6-4; abundance: many; d_gene: NA; CDR3nt: TGTGCCAGCAGTGACTCATGGTATCAGCCCCAGCATTTT; CDR3aa: CASSDSWYQPQHF
j_gene: TRBJ1-1; v_gene: TRBV11-2; abundance: NA; d_gene: NA; CDR3nt: TGTGCCAGCAGCCACGGACCTTACAACGCTTTCTTT; CDR3aa: CASSHGPYNAFF
j_gene: TRBJ2-7; v_gene: TRBV11-1; abundance: NA; d_gene: NA; CDR3nt: TGTGCCAGCAGTGAAAGTCTAGGAGCGGCCTACGAGCAGTACTTC; CDR3aa: CASSESLGAAYEQYF
j_gene: TRBJ2-5; v_gene: TRBV20-1; abundance: many; d_gene: NA; CDR3nt: TGCAGTGCGCTTGCCGGGGAGGTGGGGGAGACCCAGTACTTC; CDR3aa: CSALAGEVGETQYF
j_gene: TRBJ1-1; v_gene: TRBV28; abundance: NA; d_gene: NA; CDR3nt: TGTGCCAGCAGTTTCCGTGGGGGGGCGTTGAACACTGAAGCTTTCTTT; CDR3aa: CASSFRGGALNTEAFF
j_gene: TRBJ2-5; v_gene: TRBV29-1; abundance: many; d_gene: TRBD2; CDR3nt: TGCAGCGTTGCGCCGGGGGGGATGGAGACCCAGTACTTC; CDR3aa: CSVAPGGMETQYF
j_gene: TRBJ2-2; v_gene: TRBV11-3; abundance: few; d_gene: NA; CDR3nt: TGTGCCAGCAGCTCGTCCGGGATTGCCGGGGAGCTGTTTTTT; CDR3aa: CASSSSGIAGELFF
j_gene: TRBJ1-2; v_gene: TRBV6-5; abundance: NA; d_gene: NA; CDR3nt: TGTGCCAGCAGTTATAGTGAGAATTCTGGCTACACCTTC; CDR3aa: CASSYSENSGYTF
j_gene: TRBJ1-2; v_gene: TRBV12-3/TRBV12-4; abundance: NA; d_gene: NA; CDR3nt: TGTGCCAGCAGACCCGCGGGGCTCTACTATGGCTACACCTTC; CDR3aa: CASRPAGLYYGYTF
j_gene: TRBJ2-7; v_gene: TRBV2; abundance: few; d_gene: TRBD2; CDR3nt: TGTGCCAGGACCGGGACTAGCGGGGCCGACGAGCAGTACTTC; CDR3aa: CARTGTSGADEQYF
j_gene: TRBJ2-2; v_gene: TRBV4-1; abundance: NA; d_gene: NA; CDR3nt: TGCGCCAGCAGCCAAGCCTTCCTCACCGGGGAGCTGTTTTTT; CDR3aa: CASSQAFLTGELFF
j_gene: TRBJ2-7; v_gene: TRBV6-2/TRBV6-3; abundance: few; d_gene: TRBD2; CDR3nt: TGTGCCAGCAGTTCCCTGGGACTAGCGGGAGGGCTTCTCTACGAGCAGTACTTC; CDR3aa: CASSSLGLAGGLLYEQYF
j_gene: TRBJ1-2; v_gene: TRBV30; abundance: NA; d_gene: TRBD1; CDR3nt: TGTGCCTGGAGGAGACAGGGGGGCGGTGGCTACACCTTC; CDR3aa: CAWRRQGGGGYTF
j_gene: TRBJ1-5; v_gene: TRBV12-3/TRBV12-4; abundance: NA; d_gene: NA; CDR3nt: TGTGCCAGCAGGGGGGATGGGAAGCCCCAGCATTTT; CDR3aa: CASRGDGKPQHF
j_gene: TRBJ1-1; v_gene: TRBV27; abundance: many; d_gene: NA; CDR3nt: TGTGCCAGCAGTTCGGCCGGGTGGGGGAACACTGAAGCTTTCTTT; CDR3aa: CASSSAGWGNTEAFF
j_gene: TRBJ1-1; v_gene: TRBV11-2; abundance: few; d_gene: NA; CDR3nt: TGTGCCAGCAGCCCCTGGGGGGGTGGGACTGAAGCTTTCTTT; CDR3aa: CASSPWGGGTEAFF
j_gene: TRBJ2-5; v_gene: TRBV4-1; abundance: NA; d_gene: NA; CDR3nt: TGCGCCAGCAGCCAAGGGTACCTCGGAGAGACCCAGTACTTC; CDR3aa: CASSQGYLGETQYF